This TCR beta chain is from a study of cytomegalovirus exposure and HLA in healthy donors. Study details: There were 75 million to 95 million unique TCRs (from HLA-typed donors) in an early data release.

13 Jbeta primers and 60 Vbeta primers were used for the PCR. The authors' processing: Counted up in a later analysis, unique TCR beta chains came to 60 million to 95 million, with around 9.9 million shared. Assay: immunoSEQ multiplex PCR; the TCRdb copy retains only in-frame clones and omits some. The V and J calls and clone size are taken from that table; D and trimming were inferred from the DNA. This sample has approximately 100,000 clones, with around three quarters found just once. Regarding this clone: No antigen is known for it.

Overall study results and limits: It was only CMV serostatus that was available as immune exposure information.

With V trimmed by 8 bases and J by 4 bases, 14 bases remained unmatched. Germline V gene sequence: CDR1 LNHDA, CDR2 SQIVND (reference sequence). The CDR3 sequence is 17 residues long. The receptor was derived from a woman between 50 and 59 years old in good health and CMV-seropositive. This chain joins TRBV19 and TRBJ2-3; 11 bases are shared with TRBD2. The sample taken for sequencing was PBMCs. In nucleotides, the CDR3 is TGTGCCAGTTCCGTAGCGGGAGGGCAAGGGGGCGCAGATACGCAGTATTTT. This gives the protein CASSVAGGQGGADTQYF.